Listed here are 18 T cell receptor beta chains from one sample, sequenced in a study of shared clonotypes between healthy human individuals. Terminally differentiated effector memory CD45RA+ cells were excluded from the naive CD8 cells, which were CD45RO-negative and positively selected for CCR7. Generated by immunoSEQ multiplex PCR, the TCRdb table keeps only in-frame clones and is missing some. This sample has around 2,000,000 clones, with 85% to 95% found just once. Specimen: naive CD8+ T cells from PBMCs. The source is a man aged 18 to 29 in good health. Some clones in this sample may be carry-over from other donors' samples.

The rearrangement joins TRBV28 to TRBJ1-1; 8 nucleotides align to TRBD1. The V gene end was trimmed by 6 bases and the J gene end by 0 bases; junction bases not matched to a gene: 15. Germline CDR1 MDHEN, CDR2 SYDVKM. The CDR3 is 18 residues long. The CDR3, as DNA: TGTGCCAGCAGCTCAGACAGGGGACTTGCTAGGATGAACACTGAAGCTTTCTTT. As protein: CASSSDRGLARMNTEAFF.

The chain is built from TRBV4-2 and TRBJ2-7; 11 nucleotides align to TRBD1. With V trimmed by 3 bases and J by 5 bases, 6 bases remained unmatched. Germline V gives CDR1 LGHNA, CDR2 YNFKEQ. The CDR3 consists of 15 residues. The CDR3 sequence: CASSQPDRGQHEQYF. The CDR3 bases are TGTGCCAGCAGCCAGCCGGACAGGGGGCAGCACGAGCAGTACTTC.

This chain connects TRBV28 to TRBJ1-1, with D hard to call. Germline CDR1 MDHEN, CDR2 SYDVKM. The CDR3 totals 13 residues. The germline V and J ends were trimmed by 6 bases and 3 bases, with 11 bases remaining between them. The CDR3 region is CASRRGRDTEAFF. Here the CDR3 DNA reads TGTGCCAGCAGGCGAGGGAGGGACACTGAAGCTTTCTTT.

This sequence joins TRBV11-2 and TRBJ2-3; 9 positions match TRBD2. V gave up 5 bases and J gave up 2 bases; unmatched junction bases: 5. The CDR3 extends over 15 amino acids. Germline CDR1 and CDR2: SGHAT and FQNNGV. The CDR3 DNA reads as TGTGCCAGCAGCGGAAGGACTAGCGACACAGATACGCAGTATTTT. The encoded protein is CASSGRTSDTDTQYF. Supplemented by reference TRBV11-2 and TRBJ2-3, the full variable domain reads EAGVAQSPRYKIIEKRQSVAFWCNPISGHATLYWYQQILGQGPKLLIQFQNNGVVDDSQLPKDRFSAERLKGVDSTLKIQPAKLEDSAVYLCASSGRTSDTDTQYFGPGTRLTVL.

This clone has just one count. The V and J genes are TRBV7-9 and TRBJ2-5; D might be TRBD1 (6 bases). In germline, CDR1 is SEHNR, CDR2 FQNEAQ (reference sequence). The CDR3 is 16 amino acids. The V gene lost 1 base and the J gene lost 5 bases, with 17 bases spanning the gap. In DNA, the CDR3 is TGTGCCAGCAGCTTAGGGTCAGGGGTCGAGGGGGAGACCCAGTACTTC. It encodes CASSLGSGVEGETQYF.

V is TRBV27 and J is TRBJ2-7; the D gene is possibly TRBD1 (5 bases). Trimming removed 7 bases from V and 5 bases from J, with 18 bases in between. Germline V gene lookup returns CDR1 MNHEY and CDR2 SMNVEV (reference sequence). The CDR3 has 14 amino acids. CDR3 bases: TGTGCCAGCACCCTCAGTATGGGGCCCCACGAGCAGTACTTC. Amino acid sequence: CASTLSMGPHEQYF.

The genes are TRBV28 and TRBJ2-1, with 10 bases identical to TRBD2. In germline, CDR1 is MDHEN, CDR2 SYDVKM. Trimming removed 8 bases from V and 4 bases from J; junction bases left unmatched: 2. This CDR3 spans 13 amino acids. CDR3 region: CASGLAVYNEQFF. Written as DNA, the CDR3 is TGTGCCAGCGGACTAGCGGTTTACAATGAGCAGTTCTTC. Complete variable domain (other parts from reference TRBV28 and TRBJ2-1): DVKVTQSSRYLVKRTGEKVFLECVQDMDHENMFWYRQDPGLGLRLIYFSYDVKMKEKGDIPEGYSVSREKKERFSLILESASTNQTSMYLCASGLAVYNEQFFGPGTRLTVL.

V is TRBV7-8 and J is TRBJ1-4, with D possibly matching TRBD1 (5 bases). V dropped 5 bases and J dropped 8 bases, with 18 bases sitting between them. Germline V lookup: CDR1 SGHVS, CDR2 FQNEAQ. The CDR3 contains 15 residues. In DNA form, the CDR3 reads TGTGCCAGCAGCCCGGGGACGGGAGTGGGGGAAAAACTGTTTTTT. Amino acid sequence: CASSPGTGVGEKLFF.

The chain carries TRBV19 and TRBJ2-7, with 7 bases fitting TRBD1. The trim removed 6 bases at V and 5 bases at J, leaving 13 bases unmatched. Germline V gene data show CDR1 as LNHDA and CDR2 as SQIVND (reference sequence). The CDR3 runs 15 residues. CDR3 nucleotides: TGTGCCAGTAGCTCCACGGACAGGTCCCCGGACGAGCAGTACTTC. Translation gives CASSSTDRSPDEQYF.

Remarks on this clone: This same CDR3 is encoded by further DNA sequences in the sample. The chain couples TRBV27 to TRBJ2-7; tentative D call: TRBD2 (5 bases). There are 13 residues in the CDR3. Germline lookup yields CDR1 MNHEY and CDR2 SMNVEV (reference sequence). Trimming left V 3 bases short and J 3 bases short, with 9 bases between. The DNA of the CDR3 is TGTGCCAGCAGTTTCGGAACTAGCTACGAGCAGTACTTC. It yields the protein CASSFGTSYEQYF.

The chain couples TRBV9 to TRBJ1-1; a possible D gene is TRBD1 (5 bases). The germline V gene encodes CDR1 SGDLS and CDR2 YYNGEE. The CDR3 covers 15 residues. Deletions cut 0 bases from V and 6 bases from J, with 15 bases between. The CDR3 bases are TGTGCCAGCAGCGTAGTGGCCAGGGCATTCCCTGAAGCTTTCTTT. This codes for CASSVVARAFPEAFF.

The chain's CDR3 is CASSRTVNYGYTF. CDR3 bases: TGTGCCAGCAGCCGGACAGTTAACTATGGCTACACCTTC. The chain recombines TRBV7-9 with TRBJ1-2; TRBD1 is a possible D gene (6 bases). CDR1 and CDR2 from the germline V gene are SEHNR and FQNEAQ (reference sequence). V was clipped by 5 bases and J by 1 base, with 8 bases between them. This CDR3 is 13 amino acids long.

V usage is TRBV5-1 and J usage is TRBJ2-1, with 11 bases lining up with TRBD2. From germline, CDR1 is SGHRS and CDR2 YFSETQ. The ends lost 7 bases at V and 2 bases at J; junction bases unmatched: 8. The CDR3 spans 16 residues. DNA of the CDR3: TGCGCCAGCTGGGGGGAACTAGCGGGAGCCTACAATGAGCAGTTCTTC. Translated: CASWGELAGAYNEQFF.

This clone was observed once. This chain connects TRBV5-8 to TRBJ2-7; no firm D call. The V and J ends lost 0 bases and 6 bases respectively, with 7 bases between them. The CDR3 loop spans 12 amino acids. Looked up from germline, CDR1 is SGHTS and CDR2 is YDEGEE. CDR3 sequence: CASSLVPGEQYF. The CDR3, as DNA: TGTGCCAGCAGCTTGGTCCCTGGCGAGCAGTACTTC.

The chain uses TRBV4-1 and TRBJ1-3; D not resolved. The germline V gene has CDR1 MGHRA and CDR2 YSYEKL. CDR3 length: 17 amino acids. Between the trimmed V and J ends, which lost 7 bases and 0 bases, there was a span of 19 bases. CDR3 in amino acids: CASTLLAKPNSGNTIYF. The CDR3 region has the DNA TGCGCCAGCACCTTATTAGCAAAGCCGAACTCTGGAAACACCATATATTTT.

V is TRBV9 and J is TRBJ1-5; 7 positions match TRBD1. Unmatched junction bases numbered 6, after V lost 5 bases and J lost 7 bases. The CDR3 loop spans 13 amino acids. Germline CDR1 and CDR2: SGDLS and YYNGEE. In nucleotides, the CDR3 is TGTGCCAGCAGTTTAGGGGGCCGGCAGCCCCAGCATTTT. Translating it yields CASSLGGRQPQHF. The complete variable domain, with remaining parts taken from reference TRBV9 and TRBJ1-5, reads DSGVTQTPKHLITATGQRVTLRCSPRSGDLSVYWYQQSLDQGLQFLIQYYNGEERAKGNILERFSAQQFPDLHSELNLSSLELGDSALYFCASSLGGRQPQHFGDGTRLSIL.

Note on this clone: Within the sample, other DNA sequences also encode this same CDR3. The J gene is TRBJ1-1, the V gene TRBV4-1; D not resolved. V was pared by 0 bases and J by 0 bases, with 5 bases between. CDR3 length: 14 amino acids. Per the germline V gene, CDR1 is MGHRA and CDR2 is YSYEKL. CDR3 sequence (DNA): TGCGCCAGCAGCCAAGATCCAGTGAACACTGAAGCTTTCTTT. Its translation: CASSQDPVNTEAFF.

This chain connects TRBV9 to TRBJ1-1; tentative D call: TRBD1 (5 bases). This CDR3 is built from 18 residues. Trimming shortened V by 4 bases and J by 1 base, and 23 bases separated the two germline ends. CDR1 and CDR2 (germline): SGDLS, YYNGEE. The CDR3 reads CASSHASGTLVSNTEAFF. CDR3 sequence (DNA): TGTGCCAGCAGCCACGCATCCGGGACTCTAGTGTCGAACACTGAAGCTTTCTTT.